Shown below are 32 T cell receptor beta chains from a single sample sequenced in a study of blood T cell repertoires in COVID-19. The table came from immunoSEQ multiplex PCR; TCRdb's copy has only in-frame clones and leaves some out. The sample consists of around 44,000 clones, around 82% of them appearing once. Sequenced: peripheral blood. The receptor set was obtained from a man aged 40-49 years with active or convalescent COVID-19.

J is TRBJ2-6 and V is TRBV18, with TRBD1 matching 8 bases. The CDR3 extends over 17 amino acids. Trimming cost V 5 bases and J 4 bases; bases outside gene matches: 10. CDR1 and CDR2 (germline): KGHSH, LQKENI. The CDR3 sequence: CASSAVTGVSGANVLTF. DNA for the CDR3: TGTGCCAGCTCAGCCGTGACAGGGGTTTCGGGGGCCAACGTCCTGACTTTC.

This clone was detected a few times. The chain uses TRBV7-9 and TRBJ1-2; D ambiguous. Per the germline V gene, CDR1 is SEHNR and CDR2 is FQNEAQ (reference sequence). V lost 5 bases, J lost 5 bases, and 6 bases lay in between. The CDR3 contains 11 residues. CDR3 bases: TGTGCCAGCAGCCCCCAGTATGGCTACACCTTC. Translating gives CASSPQYGYTF.

The chain couples TRBV5-6 to TRBJ1-2; 7 positions match TRBD1. Germline V gene sequence: CDR1 SGHDT, CDR2 YYEEEE. This CDR3 has 15 amino acids. Trimming at V came to 4 bases and at J to 3 bases, leaving 9 bases not matched to a gene. CDR3 loop: CASSRRGRTDYGYTF. CDR3 DNA sequence: TGTGCCAGCAGCCGAAGGGGGCGGACTGACTATGGCTACACCTTC. The whole variable domain, remainder taken from reference TRBV5-6 and TRBJ1-2, is DAGVTQSPTHLIKTRGQQVTLRCSPKSGHDTVSWYQQALGQGPQFIFQYYEEEERQRGNFPDRFSGHQFPNYSSELNVNALLLGDSALYLCASSRRGRTDYGYTFGSGTRLTVV.

This clone was picked up one time. This chain's CDR3 is CAQAGGRKAFF. The CDR3 DNA is TGTGCCCAGGCGGGGGGCAGAAAAGCTTTCTTT. V gene TRBV30 combines with J gene TRBJ1-1; possibly TRBD1 for D (6 bases). The CDR3 is 11 residues long. V shed 8 bases and J shed 9 bases, with 16 bases lying between them. Germline loops: CDR1 GTSNPN, CDR2 SVGIG (reference sequence).

V is TRBV5-8 and J is TRBJ1-1; D not resolved. Per the germline V gene, CDR1 is SGHTS and CDR2 is YDEGEE. This CDR3 contains 13 residues. Trimming pared 2 bases from V and 1 base from J, leaving 6 bases between. CDR3 loop: CASSFTTNTEAFF. The CDR3, as DNA: TGTGCCAGCAGCTTTACAACGAACACTGAAGCTTTCTTT.

This clone was found many times. This sequence joins TRBV5-4 and TRBJ1-1, with D hard to call. This CDR3 has 14 residues. V was trimmed by 0 bases and J by 1 base, leaving 7 bases between them. Germline V gene lookup returns CDR1 SGHNT and CDR2 YYREEE (reference sequence). CDR3 sequence (DNA): TGTGCCAGCAGCTTGGAACAGACGAACACTGAAGCTTTCTTT. It is translated as CASSLEQTNTEAFF.

This clone showed up just a few times. The chain is built from TRBV23-1 and TRBJ2-7; D not resolved. TRBV23-1 is classed as an ORF, of uncertain function. The CDR3 spans 14 residues. V was cut by 2 bases and J by 3 bases, with 11 bases left in between. The CDR3 bases are TGCGCCAGCAGTCAAAAGGCGGAGTTCTACGAGCAGTACTTC. Translating gives CASSQKAEFYEQYF.

This clone was seen a few times. The V gene is TRBV4-2, the J gene TRBJ1-5; D is uncertain. Trimming cost V 0 bases and J 2 bases, with 11 bases left between them. Germline V gives CDR1 LGHNA, CDR2 YNFKEQ. The CDR3 consists of 16 residues. The CDR3 is CASSQDKQTGNQPQHF. DNA of the CDR3: TGTGCCAGCAGCCAAGATAAACAGACGGGCAATCAGCCCCAGCATTTT.

The V gene is TRBV12-3 or TRBV12-4, the J gene TRBJ2-7, with 9 bases lining up with TRBD1. The CDR3 is made up of 13 amino acids. Losses at the gene ends were 3 bases for V and 6 bases for J; bases not matched to a gene: 3. The CDR3 DNA is TGTGCCAGCAGTTTGGGACAGGGTGGCGAGCAGTACTTC. It codes for CASSLGQGGEQYF.

The V and J genes are TRBV7-8 and TRBJ1-1; D is perhaps TRBD1 (5 bases). Looked up from germline, CDR1 is SGHVS and CDR2 is FQNEAQ. The CDR3 is 14 residues long. Trimming cost V 2 bases and J 5 bases, with 12 bases left between them. The CDR3 spells CASSLYSGGTEAFF. DNA for the CDR3: TGTGCCAGCAGCTTATACTCTGGGGGGACTGAAGCTTTCTTT.

The J gene is TRBJ2-1, the V gene TRBV4-1; 10 nucleotides agree with TRBD2. Looked up from germline, CDR1 is MGHRA and CDR2 is YSYEKL. There are 18 residues in the CDR3. J gave up 7 bases and V 2 bases, and 14 bases lay outside the gene matches. In DNA, the CDR3 is TGCGCCAGCAGCCAACCACTCCCCCTAGCGGGAGAGGCAAATGAGCAGTTCTTC. It is translated as CASSQPLPLAGEANEQFF.

The genes are TRBV30 and TRBJ1-3, with D perhaps matching TRBD1 (5 bases). CDR1 and CDR2 from the germline V gene are GTSNPN and SVGIG (reference sequence). The CDR3 sequence is 14 residues long. V was trimmed by 1 base and J by 2 bases, leaving 9 bases between them. The CDR3 DNA reads TGTGCCTGGAGTGGGGGCTTTACTGGAAACACCATATATTTT. Its translation is CAWSGGFTGNTIYF.

The V and J genes are TRBV24-1 and TRBJ1-1; D remains ambiguous. The CDR3 is 13 residues long. CDR1 is KGHDR, CDR2 SFDVKD, per germline. With 3 bases removed from V and 3 bases from J, the gap between germline ends came to 7 bases. This chain's CDR3 is CATSDPTYTEAFF. DNA for the CDR3: TGTGCCACCAGTGATCCAACATACACTGAAGCTTTCTTT.

The V call is TRBV28, the J call TRBJ2-5, with D tentatively TRBD2 (5 bases). The length of the CDR3 is 11 residues. Germline V lookup: CDR1 MDHEN, CDR2 SYDVKM. V lost 11 bases and J lost 5, with 12 bases in between. The CDR3 DNA reads TGTGCCGCCGAGGGTTTTGAGACCCAGTACTTC. This sequence encodes CAAEGFETQYF. Complete variable domain (other parts from reference TRBV28 and TRBJ2-5): DVKVTQSSRYLVKRTGEKVFLECVQDMDHENMFWYRQDPGLGLRLIYFSYDVKMKEKGDIPEGYSVSREKKERFSLILESASTNQTSMYLCAAEGFETQYFGPGTRLLVL.

This rearrangement joins TRBV14 to TRBJ1-4, with D perhaps TRBD1 (6 bases). Germline values: CDR1 SGHDN, CDR2 FVKESK. The CDR3 consists of 17 residues. The germline V and J ends were trimmed by 3 bases and 0 bases, with 14 bases remaining between them. CDR3 nucleotide sequence: TGTGCCAGCAGCCAGGTTCAAGGGGGGGCAACTAATGAAAAACTGTTTTTT. It encodes CASSQVQGGATNEKLFF. The full variable domain, with the rest looked up from reference TRBV14 and TRBJ1-4, is EAGVTQFPSHSVIEKGQTVTLRCDPISGHDNLYWYRRVMGKEIKFLLHFVKESKQDESGMPNNRFLAERTGGTYSTLKVQPAELEDSGVYFCASSQVQGGATNEKLFFGSGTQLSVL.

The chain combines TRBV7-9 with TRBJ2-4, with 7 bases matching TRBD2. V lost 6 bases to trimming and J lost 0 bases; unmatched junction nucleotides: 5. CDR1 and CDR2 (germline): SEHNR, FQNEAQ (reference sequence). The CDR3 runs to 15 residues. DNA of the CDR3: TGTGCCAGCAGTCTCAGCGGGGAAGCCAAAAACATTCAGTACTTC. It codes for CASSLSGEAKNIQYF.

V gene TRBV29-1 combines with J gene TRBJ1-5, with 9 bases lining up with TRBD1. This CDR3 spans 14 amino acids. Looked up from germline, CDR1 is SQVTM and CDR2 is ANQGSEA. Losses at the gene ends were 7 bases for V and 3 bases for J; bases not matched to a gene: 7. CDR3 coding DNA: TGCAGCGCACAAACAGGGGGCTTCAATCAGCCCCAGCATTTT. It translates to CSAQTGGFNQPQHF.

The chain uses TRBV19 and TRBJ2-5, with TRBD1 matching over 10 bases. The germline CDR1 and CDR2 sequences are LNHDA and SQIVND (reference sequence). The CDR3 contains 16 residues. V lost 5 bases to trimming and J lost 6 bases; unmatched junction nucleotides: 12. In nucleotides, the CDR3 is TGTGCCAGTAGTCTACGACAGGGGGCCCTTGGAAAGACCCAGTACTTC. This gives the protein CASSLRQGALGKTQYF. The entire variable domain, with the rest obtained from reference TRBV19 and TRBJ2-5, is as follows: DGGITQSPKYLFRKEGQNVTLSCEQNLNHDAMYWYRQDPGQGLRLIYYSQIVNDFQKGDIAEGYSVSREKKESFPLTVTSAQKNPTAFYLCASSLRQGALGKTQYFGPGTRLLVL.

This chain uses TRBV3-1 (or the pseudogene TRBV3-2) with TRBJ2-1; possibly TRBD2 for D (6 bases). Germline lookup yields CDR1 LGHDT and CDR2 YNNKEL (reference sequence). The CDR3 runs 16 residues. V gave up 6 bases and J gave up 7 bases, with 22 bases separating them. For the CDR3, the DNA is TGTGCCAGCAGTCCCCCTGGTTTTGGCGGGGTGAATGAGCAGTTCTTC. It specifies CASSPPGFGGVNEQFF.

This chain joins TRBV2 and TRBJ2-5; 13 bases are a match to TRBD2. J gave up 1 base and V 7 bases, and 12 bases lay outside the gene matches. The CDR3 has 18 residues. Germline-derived CDR1 and CDR2 are SNHLY and FYNNEI. The CDR3 protein is CASTGLAGAPGGQETQYF. In nucleotides, the CDR3 is TGTGCCAGCACTGGACTAGCGGGAGCTCCTGGGGGCCAAGAGACCCAGTACTTC.

The chain combines TRBV6-6 with TRBJ1-2, with D perhaps matching TRBD1 (5 bases). This CDR3 is 13 amino acids long. Trimming left V 6 bases short and J 6 bases short, with 14 bases between. From germline, CDR1 is MNHNY and CDR2 SVGAGI (reference sequence). CDR3 DNA sequence: TGTGCCAGCAGCCCAGCCAGGGTAGATGGCTACACCTTC. As protein: CASSPARVDGYTF.

V and J are TRBV9 and TRBJ1-5, with 7 nucleotides matching TRBD1. Germline CDR1 is SGDLS and CDR2 is YYNGEE. This CDR3 comprises 15 residues. V dropped 4 bases and J dropped 7; count of bases not matched to a gene: 11. CDR3 region: CASSPTGKGDQPQHF. As DNA, the CDR3 is TGTGCCAGCAGCCCGACAGGGAAAGGAGACCAGCCCCAGCATTTT.

CDR3 loop: CASSFGGGHSGYTF. CDR3 sequence (DNA): TGTGCCAGCAGTTTTGGGGGGGGGCATAGTGGCTACACCTTC. The rearrangement links TRBV27 to TRBJ1-2, with a weak D call TRBD1 (6 bases). V was trimmed by 3 bases and J by 7 bases, leaving 15 bases between them. The germline gives CDR1 MNHEY, CDR2 SMNVEV (reference sequence). The CDR3 runs to 14 residues.

This clone was seen only a few times. V usage is TRBV2 and J usage is TRBJ1-3; D uncertain. The CDR3 spans 14 residues. CDR1 is SNHLY, CDR2 FYNNEI, per germline. Trimming took off 4 bases at V and 2 bases at J, with 9 bases between the two ends. The CDR3 sequence is CASSGAGTGNTIYF. The DNA of the CDR3 is TGTGCCAGCAGTGGGGCGGGGACTGGAAACACCATATATTTT.

The chain couples TRBV9 to TRBJ1-5; D gene ambiguous. The V and J ends lost 0 bases and 6 bases respectively, with 13 bases between them. CDR3 length equals 15 residues. The V gene's germline CDR1 is SGDLS and CDR2 YYNGEE. CDR3 residues: CASSVDSGNGQPQHF. The CDR3 nucleotides read TGTGCCAGCAGCGTAGATTCCGGGAACGGTCAGCCCCAGCATTTT.

The chain has TRBV3-1 (or the pseudogene TRBV3-2) and TRBJ2-7; tentative D call: TRBD2 (5 bases). Germline CDR1 reads LGHDT; CDR2 reads YNNKEL (reference sequence). There are 15 residues in the CDR3. V lost 1 base and J 2 bases, leaving 12 bases between the germline ends. The CDR3 protein is CASSQVSAGPYEQYF. The CDR3 DNA sequence: TGTGCCAGCAGCCAAGTTTCGGCGGGCCCCTACGAGCAGTACTTC.

CDR3 protein: CASSLGVGDSRNEKLFF. DNA for the CDR3: TGTGCCAGCAGCTTAGGTGTAGGGGACAGCCGAAATGAAAAACTGTTTTTT. The chain is built from TRBV7-9 and TRBJ1-4; 7 bases fit TRBD1. Germline loops: CDR1 SEHNR, CDR2 FQNEAQ (reference sequence). The junction had 10 bases not matched to a gene; V was cut back by 1 base and J by 5 bases. The CDR3 sequence is 17 residues long. Full variable domain (outside the CDR3, taken from reference TRBV7-9 and TRBJ1-4): DTGVSQNPRHKITKRGQNVTFRCDPISEHNRLYWYRQTLGQGPEFLTYFQNEAQLEKSRLLSDRFSAERPKGSFSTLEIQRTEQGDSAMYLCASSLGVGDSRNEKLFFGSGTQLSVL.

V usage is TRBV7-2 and J usage is TRBJ2-2; the match to TRBD2 covers 10 bases. From germline, CDR1 is SGHTA and CDR2 FQGNSA. V was pared by 6 bases and J by 1 base, with 2 bases of the junction left unmatched. The CDR3 is 15 residues long. CDR3 DNA: TGTGCCAGCAGTGGACTAGCGGTGAACACCGGGGAGCTGTTTTTT. Translation gives CASSGLAVNTGELFF.

The rearrangement links TRBV29-1 to TRBJ2-5; 9 bases fit TRBD2. The CDR3 totals 14 residues. The germline CDR1 and CDR2 sequences are SQVTM and ANQGSEA. V trimming: 1 base; J trimming: 5 bases; junction bases outside the gene matches: 5. As DNA, the CDR3 is TGCAGCGTTGAAGGGTGGACTAGCGAGGAGACCCAGTACTTC. Translating it yields CSVEGWTSEETQYF.

CDR3 nucleotides: TGTGCCAGTAGTACAGAGACAGCTTACGAGCAGTACTTC. It encodes CASSTETAYEQYF. V usage is TRBV19 and J usage is TRBJ2-7; tentative D call: TRBD1 (5 bases). This CDR3 contains 13 residues. Germline V gene sequence: CDR1 LNHDA, CDR2 SQIVND (reference sequence). V was shortened by 4 bases and J by 4 bases, with 11 bases between the two germline ends.

V usage is TRBV24-1 and J usage is TRBJ2-1; D not certain. The CDR3 runs 13 residues. V was shortened by 4 bases and J by 8 bases, with 11 bases between the two germline ends. CDR1 is KGHDR and CDR2 is SFDVKD in the germline V gene. Written as DNA, the CDR3 is TGTGCCACCAGTGACCTATACCGGGATGAGCAGTTCTTC. The encoded protein is CATSDLYRDEQFF.

Only a few counts were recorded for this clone. V gene TRBV4-2 combines with J gene TRBJ2-7, with 7 bases that match TRBD1. CDR1 LGHNA and CDR2 YNFKEQ come from the germline V gene. The V and J ends lost 0 bases and 4 bases, in that order; junction bases with no gene match: 6. The CDR3 spans 15 residues. CDR3 nucleotide sequence: TGTGCCAGCAGCCAAGAGAGGGGGCCTATATACGAGCAGTACTTC. Protein sequence: CASSQERGPIYEQYF.